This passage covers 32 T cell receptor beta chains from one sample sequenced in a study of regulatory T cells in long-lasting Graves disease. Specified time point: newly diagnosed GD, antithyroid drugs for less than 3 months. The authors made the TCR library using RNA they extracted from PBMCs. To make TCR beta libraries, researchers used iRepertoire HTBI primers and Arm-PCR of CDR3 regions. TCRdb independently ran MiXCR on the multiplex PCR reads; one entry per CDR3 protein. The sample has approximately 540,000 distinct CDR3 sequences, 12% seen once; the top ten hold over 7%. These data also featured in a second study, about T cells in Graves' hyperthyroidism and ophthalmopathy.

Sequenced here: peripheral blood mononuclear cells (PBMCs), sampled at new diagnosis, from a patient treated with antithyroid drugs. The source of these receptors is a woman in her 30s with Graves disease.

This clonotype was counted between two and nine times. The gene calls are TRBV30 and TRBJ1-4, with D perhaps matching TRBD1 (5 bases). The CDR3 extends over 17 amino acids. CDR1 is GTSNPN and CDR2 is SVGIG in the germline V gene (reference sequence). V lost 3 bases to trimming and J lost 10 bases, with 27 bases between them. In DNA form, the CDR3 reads TGTGCCTGGAGCGGGGGACTGATTGGTACCTGGGCCCGAAAACTGTTTTTT. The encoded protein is CAWSGGLIGTWARKLFF.

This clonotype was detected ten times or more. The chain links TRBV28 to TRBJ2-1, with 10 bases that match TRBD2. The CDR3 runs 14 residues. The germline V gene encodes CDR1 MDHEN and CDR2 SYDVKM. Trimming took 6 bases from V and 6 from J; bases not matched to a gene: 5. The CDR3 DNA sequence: TGTGCCAGCAGCCTAGCGGGAGCCTTCAATGAGCAGTTCTTC. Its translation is CASSLAGAFNEQFF.

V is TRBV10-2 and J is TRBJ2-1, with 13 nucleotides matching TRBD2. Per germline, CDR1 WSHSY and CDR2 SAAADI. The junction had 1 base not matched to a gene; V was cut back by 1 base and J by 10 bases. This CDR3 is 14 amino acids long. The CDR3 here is CASSELGLAGEQFF. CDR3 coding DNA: TGCGCCAGCAGTGAGTTGGGACTAGCGGGAGAGCAGTTCTTC.

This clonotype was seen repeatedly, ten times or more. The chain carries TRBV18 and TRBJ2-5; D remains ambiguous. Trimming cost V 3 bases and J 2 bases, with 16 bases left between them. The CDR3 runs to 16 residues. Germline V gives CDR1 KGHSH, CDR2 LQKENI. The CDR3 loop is CASSPRGVGRQETQYF. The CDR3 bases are TGTGCCAGCTCACCTCGAGGCGTTGGACGGCAAGAGACCCAGTACTTC.

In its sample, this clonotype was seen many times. In nucleotides, the CDR3 is TGTGCCAGCAGTTTTCTCTATACCTATGGCTACACCTTC. Its protein is CASSFLYTYGYTF. This sequence joins TRBV12-3 or TRBV12-4 and TRBJ1-2; D unclear. The CDR3 is made up of 13 amino acids. V lost 3 bases and J lost 4, with 9 bases in between.

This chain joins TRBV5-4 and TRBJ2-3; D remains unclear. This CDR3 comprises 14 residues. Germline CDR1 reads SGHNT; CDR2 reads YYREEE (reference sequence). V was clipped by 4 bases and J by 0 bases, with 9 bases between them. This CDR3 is CASSRTRSTDTQYF. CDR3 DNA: TGTGCCAGCAGCCGGACCAGAAGCACAGATACGCAGTATTTT.

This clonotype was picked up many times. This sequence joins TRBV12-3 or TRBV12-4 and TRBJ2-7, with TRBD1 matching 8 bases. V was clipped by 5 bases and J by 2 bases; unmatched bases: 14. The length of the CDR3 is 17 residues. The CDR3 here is CASSPLVPGQDTYEQYF. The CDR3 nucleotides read TGTGCCAGCAGTCCCCTTGTCCCGGGACAGGATACCTACGAGCAGTACTTC.

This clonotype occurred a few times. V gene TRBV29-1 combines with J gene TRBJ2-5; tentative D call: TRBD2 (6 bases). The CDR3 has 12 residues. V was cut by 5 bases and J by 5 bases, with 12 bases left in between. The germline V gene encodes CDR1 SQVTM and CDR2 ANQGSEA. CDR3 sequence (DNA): TGCAGCGTTTCGAGGGACTTGGAGACCCAGTACTTC. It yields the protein CSVSRDLETQYF.

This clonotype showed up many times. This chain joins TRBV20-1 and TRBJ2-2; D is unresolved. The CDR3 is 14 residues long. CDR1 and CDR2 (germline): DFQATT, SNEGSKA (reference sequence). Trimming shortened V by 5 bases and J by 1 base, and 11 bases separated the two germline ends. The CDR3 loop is CSAPTNLNTGELFF. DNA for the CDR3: TGCAGTGCTCCTACTAACCTGAACACCGGGGAGCTGTTTTTT.

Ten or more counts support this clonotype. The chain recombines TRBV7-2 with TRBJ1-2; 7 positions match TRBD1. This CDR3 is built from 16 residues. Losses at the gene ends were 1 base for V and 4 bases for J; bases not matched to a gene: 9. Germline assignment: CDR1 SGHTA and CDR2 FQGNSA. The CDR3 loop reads CASSLEVHRQGYGYTF. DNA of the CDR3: TGTGCCAGCAGCTTAGAGGTTCACAGACAGGGCTATGGCTACACCTTC.

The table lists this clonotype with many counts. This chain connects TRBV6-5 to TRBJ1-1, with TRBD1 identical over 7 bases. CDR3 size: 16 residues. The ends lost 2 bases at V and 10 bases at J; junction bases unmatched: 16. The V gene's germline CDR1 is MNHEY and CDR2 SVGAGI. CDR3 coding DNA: TGTGCCAGCAGTTACACCTTCGGGACAGCCCCCGAGGGAGCTTTCTTT. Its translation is CASSYTFGTAPEGAFF.

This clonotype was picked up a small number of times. CDR3 bases: TGTGCCAGCAGTTTATGGGACAGAGGCACAGATACGCAGTATTTT. It encodes CASSLWDRGTDTQYF. This sequence joins TRBV6-2 or TRBV6-3 and TRBJ2-3, with 7 bases fitting TRBD1. The CDR3 sequence is 15 residues long. J gave up 1 base and V 4 bases, and 5 bases lay outside the gene matches. Germline CDR1 reads MNHEY; CDR2 reads SVGEGT.

The CDR3 bases are TGTGCCAGCAGCTTGGACCCGGCAGATACGCAGTATTTT. Translation gives CASSLDPADTQYF. The chain has TRBV7-9 and TRBJ2-3; D gene uncertain. CDR1 is SEHNR and CDR2 is FQNEAQ in the germline V gene (reference sequence). Trimming stripped 3 bases from V and 4 bases from J, with 8 bases between. The CDR3 has 13 residues.

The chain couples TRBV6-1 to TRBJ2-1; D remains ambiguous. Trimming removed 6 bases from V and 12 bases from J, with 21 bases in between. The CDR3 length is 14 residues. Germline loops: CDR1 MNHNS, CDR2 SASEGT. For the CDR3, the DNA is TGTGCCAGCAGCGACGGAGACAAAACTTGGGGGCAGTTCTTC. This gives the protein CASSDGDKTWGQFF.

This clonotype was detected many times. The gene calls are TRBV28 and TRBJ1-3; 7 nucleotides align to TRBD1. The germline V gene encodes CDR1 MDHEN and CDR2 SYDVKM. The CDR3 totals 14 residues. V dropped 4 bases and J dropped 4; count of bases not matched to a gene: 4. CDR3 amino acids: CASSSTGSGNTIYF. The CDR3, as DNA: TGTGCCAGCAGTTCGACAGGGTCCGGAAACACCATATATTTT.

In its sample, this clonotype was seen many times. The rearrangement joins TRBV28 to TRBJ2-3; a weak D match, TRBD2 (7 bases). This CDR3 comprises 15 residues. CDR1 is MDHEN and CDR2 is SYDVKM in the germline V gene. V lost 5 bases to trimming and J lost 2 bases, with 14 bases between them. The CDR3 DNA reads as TGTGCCAGCAGTGACCCGGGGGGCAACACAGATACGCAGTATTTT. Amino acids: CASSDPGGNTDTQYF.

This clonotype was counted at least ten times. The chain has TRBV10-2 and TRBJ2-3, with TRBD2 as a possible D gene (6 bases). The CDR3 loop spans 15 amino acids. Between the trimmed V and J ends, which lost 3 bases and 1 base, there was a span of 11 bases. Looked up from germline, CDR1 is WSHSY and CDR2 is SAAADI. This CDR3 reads CASSDGSGGTDTQYF. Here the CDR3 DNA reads TGCGCCAGCAGTGACGGTAGCGGAGGCACAGATACGCAGTATTTT.

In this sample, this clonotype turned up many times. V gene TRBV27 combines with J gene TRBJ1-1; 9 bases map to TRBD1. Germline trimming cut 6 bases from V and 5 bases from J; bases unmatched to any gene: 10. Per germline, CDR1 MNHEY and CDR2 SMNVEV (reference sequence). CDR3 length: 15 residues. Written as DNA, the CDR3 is TGTGCCAGCAGCCCCCGGGGACAGGGCAGAACTGAAGCTTTCTTT. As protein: CASSPRGQGRTEAFF.

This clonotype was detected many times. CDR3 DNA: TGTGCCAGCAGCTTAGTGGAGCGGGAGGCCAACGAGCAGTTCTTC. As protein: CASSLVEREANEQFF. The chain joins TRBV7-2 to TRBJ2-1; 9 bases are shared with TRBD2. CDR1 and CDR2 from the germline V gene are SGHTA and FQGNSA. With 1 base clipped from V and 10 bases from J, the junction kept 8 bases outside the gene matches. This CDR3 comprises 15 residues.

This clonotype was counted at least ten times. The CDR3 spells CASGKGEGGTEAFF. The DNA of the CDR3 is TGTGCCAGCGGAAAAGGGGAGGGAGGCACTGAAGCTTTCTTT. This chain joins TRBV6-1 and TRBJ1-1; D is possibly TRBD1 (5 bases). Germline loops: CDR1 MNHNS, CDR2 SASEGT. The CDR3 is made up of 14 amino acids. V shed 8 bases and J shed 4 bases, with 17 bases lying between them.

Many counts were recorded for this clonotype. The CDR3 reads CASSLVGNNEKLFF. The CDR3 region has the DNA TGTGCCAGCAGCCTGGTAGGAAATAATGAAAAACTGTTTTTT. The rearrangement links TRBV7-9 to TRBJ1-4; D is uncertain. Deletions cut 5 bases from V and 4 bases from J, with 11 bases between. CDR3 length: 14 residues. Germline loops: CDR1 SEHNR, CDR2 FQNEAQ (reference sequence).

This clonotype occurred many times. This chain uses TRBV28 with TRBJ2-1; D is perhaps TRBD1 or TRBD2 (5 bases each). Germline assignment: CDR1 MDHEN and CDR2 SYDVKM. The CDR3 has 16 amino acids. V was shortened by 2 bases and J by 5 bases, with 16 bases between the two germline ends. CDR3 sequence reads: CASSLQYRDLDNEQFF. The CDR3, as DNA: TGTGCCAGCAGTTTACAGTACCGGGACCTAGACAATGAGCAGTTCTTC.

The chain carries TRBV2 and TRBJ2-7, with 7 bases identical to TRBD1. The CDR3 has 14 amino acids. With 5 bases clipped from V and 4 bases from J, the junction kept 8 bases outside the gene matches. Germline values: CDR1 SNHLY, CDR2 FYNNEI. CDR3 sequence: CASSRRDRRYEQYF. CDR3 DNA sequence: TGTGCCAGCAGTCGACGGGACAGACGGTACGAGCAGTACTTC.

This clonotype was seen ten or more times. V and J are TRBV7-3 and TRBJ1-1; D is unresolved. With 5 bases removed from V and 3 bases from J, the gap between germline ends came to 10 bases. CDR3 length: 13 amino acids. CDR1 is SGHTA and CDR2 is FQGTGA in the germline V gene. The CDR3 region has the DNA TGTGCCAGCAGCCCCTCTTCCCACACTGAAGCTTTCTTT. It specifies CASSPSSHTEAFF. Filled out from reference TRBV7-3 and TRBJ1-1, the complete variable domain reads GAGVSQTPSNKVTEKGKYVELRCDPISGHTALYWYRQSLGQGPEFLIYFQGTGAADDSGLPNDRFFAVRPEGSVSTLKIQRTERGDSAVYLCASSPSSHTEAFFGQGTRLTVV.

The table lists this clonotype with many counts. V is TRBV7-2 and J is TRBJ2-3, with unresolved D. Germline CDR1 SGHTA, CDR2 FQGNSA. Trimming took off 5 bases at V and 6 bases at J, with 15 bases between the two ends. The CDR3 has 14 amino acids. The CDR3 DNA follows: TGTGCCAGCAGCGGAAACCGAGGATTTGATACGCAGTATTTT. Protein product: CASSGNRGFDTQYF.

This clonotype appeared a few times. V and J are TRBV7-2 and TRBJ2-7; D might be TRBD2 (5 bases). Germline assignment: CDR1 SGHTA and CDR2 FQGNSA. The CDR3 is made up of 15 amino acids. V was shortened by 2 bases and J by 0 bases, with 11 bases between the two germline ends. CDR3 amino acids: CASSLKIGSSYEQYF. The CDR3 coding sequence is TGTGCCAGCAGCTTAAAGATTGGGAGCTCCTACGAGCAGTACTTC.

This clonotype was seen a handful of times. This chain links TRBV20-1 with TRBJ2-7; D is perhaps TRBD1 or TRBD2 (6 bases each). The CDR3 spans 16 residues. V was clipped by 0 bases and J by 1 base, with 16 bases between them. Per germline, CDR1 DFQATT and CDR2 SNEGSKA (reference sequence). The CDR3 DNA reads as TGCAGTGCTAGAGATCGGGGGCTTGGTCGGTCCTACGAGCAGTACTTC. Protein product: CSARDRGLGRSYEQYF.

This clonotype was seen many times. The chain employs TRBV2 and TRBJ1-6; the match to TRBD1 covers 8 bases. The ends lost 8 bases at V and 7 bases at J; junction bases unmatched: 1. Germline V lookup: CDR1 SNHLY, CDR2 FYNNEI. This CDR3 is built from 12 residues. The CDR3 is CASQGANSPLHF. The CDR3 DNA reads TGTGCCAGCCAGGGGGCGAATTCACCCCTCCACTTT.

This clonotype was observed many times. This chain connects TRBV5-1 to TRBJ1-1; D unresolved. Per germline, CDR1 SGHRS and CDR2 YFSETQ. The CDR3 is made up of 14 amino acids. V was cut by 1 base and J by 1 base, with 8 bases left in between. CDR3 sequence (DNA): TGCGCCAGCAGCTTGTGGCAGGCGAACACTGAAGCTTTCTTT. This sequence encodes CASSLWQANTEAFF.

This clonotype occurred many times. The CDR3 spells CASQYGSNQPQHF. CDR3 in DNA: TGTGCCAGCCAATATGGGAGCAATCAGCCCCAGCATTTT. V gene TRBV2 combines with J gene TRBJ1-5; D uncertain. The CDR3 has 13 residues. With 8 bases removed from V and 1 base from J, the gap between germline ends came to 9 bases. The germline gives CDR1 SNHLY, CDR2 FYNNEI.

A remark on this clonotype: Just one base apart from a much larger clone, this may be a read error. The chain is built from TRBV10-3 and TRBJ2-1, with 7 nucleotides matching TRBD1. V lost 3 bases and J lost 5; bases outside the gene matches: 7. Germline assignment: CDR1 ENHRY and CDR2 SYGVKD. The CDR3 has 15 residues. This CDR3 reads CAISEAPGTDNEQFF. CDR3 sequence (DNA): TGTGCCATCAGTGAAGCTCCCGGGACAGACAATGAGCAGTTCTTC.

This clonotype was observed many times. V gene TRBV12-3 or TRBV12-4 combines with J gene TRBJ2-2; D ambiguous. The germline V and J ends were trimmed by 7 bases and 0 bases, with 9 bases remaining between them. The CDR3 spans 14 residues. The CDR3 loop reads CASKTLSNTGELFF. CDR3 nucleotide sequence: TGTGCCAGCAAGACTCTATCGAACACCGGGGAGCTGTTTTTT.